What follows describes a single T cell receptor beta chain. The CDR3 length is 13 residues. Germline V gives CDR1 ENHRY, CDR2 SYGVKD. V lost 6 bases, J lost 6 bases, and 7 bases stayed unmatched. Here immunoSEQ multiplex PCR was the method, and the copy in TCRdb shows in-frame clones only, minus some. The top ten hold under 0.4% of the sample, which has some 250,000 clones, nearly 90% seen once. This entry comes from a study of cytomegalovirus exposure and HLA in healthy donors. This TCR was sampled from a woman younger than 35 in good health and CMV-seronegative. The chain carries TRBV10-3 and TRBJ1-2; TRBD1 matches at 7 bases. The specimen was PBMCs. The CDR3 coding sequence is TGTGCCATCAGGGAAGACAGGGCGGATGGCTACACCTTC. Protein: CAIREDRADGYTF.